This T cell receptor beta chain is from a study of blood T cells in healthy people across ages. This clonotype was picked up many times. The antigen is undetermined. J was trimmed by 7 bases and V by 6 bases; bases with no gene match: 3. The germline V gene has CDR1 DFQATT and CDR2 SNEGSKA (reference sequence). There are 10 residues in the CDR3. The study's findings and limits: The study could not conclusively compare naive and antigen-experienced cells, given its unsorted PBMCs.

Then a second PCR, running roughly 7 to 11 cycles, was carried out with a sample-barcoded 5' primer and a J-beta primer mix. A single record per CDR3 protein comes from TCRdb applying MiXCR to the 5' RACE reads. In the table there are 1.5 million to 2 million distinct CDR3 sequences, around half of which are singletons. Sequenced input: blood. The receptor was isolated from a woman in her forties in good health. V gene TRBV20-1 combines with J gene TRBJ2-7; TRBD1 aligns across 7 bases. The CDR3: CSAGQDEQYF. CDR3 sequence (DNA): TGCAGTGCCGGACAGGATGAGCAGTACTTC.